The clone carrying this TCR beta chain has more than one count but fewer than ten. The antigen is not known. The use of a sample-barcoded 5' primer and a J-beta primer mix characterized a second PCR of roughly 6 to 11 cycles. From the 5' RACE reads, TCRdb called clonotypes with MiXCR, one entry per CDR3 protein. The sample has 750,000 or so distinct CDR3 sequences; 25% are singletons. The data are from a study of blood T cells in healthy people across ages. Germline CDR1 and CDR2: SGHTA and FQGNSA. This CDR3 has 13 amino acids. V was trimmed by 2 bases and J by 11 bases, leaving 15 bases between them. Points from the study as a whole: A strong correlation was found between TCR beta diversity and the percentage of naive T cells. TCR beta diversity per million T cells fell roughly linearly with age.

A further study also used this sample, focusing on T cells of mothers and their children. That report adds: Three healthy Caucasian mothers and their six children donated.

The V call is TRBV7-2, the J call TRBJ2-5; maybe TRBD2 (5 bases). This receptor was taken from a boy between 10 and 17 years old in good health. The material sequenced was blood. Here the CDR3 reads CASSLLPVGEQYF. As DNA, the CDR3 is TGTGCCAGCAGCTTATTACCAGTCGGGGAGCAGTACTTC.